This TCR beta chain is from a study of cytomegalovirus exposure and HLA in healthy donors. Study details: A prior analysis found fewer than 120 million unique TCR beta sequences from 150 million to 200 million T cells. General study findings and limits: Per a prior analysis, the majority of TCR beta V segments were productive roughly 87% or roughly 30% of the time. Sequencing had likely introduced a cluster of highly shared sequence variants as an artifact.

The PCR contained 60 Vbeta and 13 Jbeta primers. The assay was immunoSEQ multiplex PCR, and TCRdb's table has in-frame clones only and misses some. The sample records approximately 140,000 clones, almost 80% being singletons. Per germline, CDR1 KGHSH and CDR2 LQKENI. This CDR3 is built from 14 residues. The V segment lost 3 bases and the J segment 1 base; nucleotides outside the gene matches: 2. As concerns this clone: The antigen is undetermined.

The chain uses TRBV18 and TRBJ2-5, with 7 positions matching TRBD1. The TCR was taken from a middle-aged woman in good health and CMV-seropositive. Sequenced material: PBMCs. Here the CDR3 reads CASSPGTVQETQYF. The CDR3, as DNA: TGTGCCAGCTCACCCGGGACAGTCCAAGAGACCCAGTACTTC.